This T cell receptor (beta chain) was observed in a study of Ad26.COV2.S vaccination and SARS-CoV-2 variants. Whole-study results and caveats: Recipients of vaccine and of placebo showed similar breadth of their non-spike TCR repertoires. Reportedly, after vaccination the spike-specific CD8+ and CD4+ T cell responses displayed substantial breadth. Estimates derived from TCR breadth and depth analyses may have underestimated total T cell responses. Compared with placebo recipients, vaccine recipients had higher spike-specific TCR breadth.

The V gene end was trimmed by 4 bases and the J gene end by 3 bases; junction bases not matched to a gene: 6. The germline CDR1 and CDR2 sequences are SQVTM and ANQGSEA. The CDR3 loop spans 13 amino acids. Regarding this clone: Its target is not known.

Generated by immunoSEQ multiplex PCR, the TCRdb table keeps only in-frame clones and is missing some. The table shows 120,000 to 150,000 clones, with just over 85% occurring only once. The receptor was isolated from a human donor who had recovered from COVID-19. This rearrangement joins TRBV29-1 to TRBJ2-7; 7 bases agree with TRBD1. The material was peripheral blood, obtained after recovery from COVID-19. CDR3 protein: CSVVGQADYEQYF. CDR3 nucleotides: TGCAGCGTTGTAGGACAGGCGGACTACGAGCAGTACTTC.